This TCR beta chain derives from a study of T cells after posttransplantation cyclophosphamide. From germline, CDR1 is SGHTS and CDR2 YDEGEE. V was clipped by 4 bases and J by 4 bases; unmatched bases: 4. This CDR3 has 14 amino acids. This clone has just one count. The target antigen is unknown. The naive gate required viable CD3+CD4+ or CD3+CD8+ cells with CCR7+CD45RA+CD45RO-CD95-CD27+CD28+ phenotype. Peripheral blood was collected from the related graft donor on the marrow donation day. Overall study results and limits: Skin or GI-infiltrating T cells shared few TRB sequences with blood. Recipient CMV seropositivity and CMV reactivation strongly tracked TRB clonality. Later blood repertoires were often dominated by clones from the donor CD8+ memory compartment.

The repertoire was sequenced with immunoSEQ multiplex PCR; TCRdb's copy has only in-frame clones and lacks some. In the table there are fewer than 35,000 clones, about 91% of which are singletons. Sequencing input: naive CD4+ T cells sorted from blood. The J gene is TRBJ1-4, the V gene TRBV5-8; 7 nucleotides line up with TRBD1. The TCR was taken from a man between 25 and 39 years old in good health and a related stem cell transplant donor. The chain's CDR3 is CASSMGQINEKLFF. The CDR3 nucleotides are TGTGCCAGCAGCATGGGACAGATTAATGAAAAACTGTTTTTT.